These 22 T cell receptor beta chains share one sample of origin, sequenced in a study of neurological immune-mediated disorders. TCRdb passed the 5' RACE reads through MiXCR, listing each CDR3 protein once. The sample lists some 41,000 distinct CDR3 sequences; roughly 15% were seen once. Sequencing was done on a sample of CD4+ T cells from blood. The receptors derive from a woman in her fifties or sixties with HTLV-1-associated myelopathy (HAM/TSP).

This clonotype has ten or more counts. This sequence joins TRBV5-1 and TRBJ1-1; D uncertain. The V and J ends lost 4 bases and 0 bases respectively, with 16 bases between them. The CDR3 has 16 residues. Germline loops: CDR1 SGHRS, CDR2 YFSETQ. The CDR3 nucleotides are TGCGCCAGCAGCGTAGGTAGCAGAAACATGAACACTGAAGCTTTCTTT. It specifies CASSVGSRNMNTEAFF.

This clonotype was seen many times. V usage is TRBV7-9 and J usage is TRBJ2-3, with TRBD2 matching 8 bases. V shed 0 bases, J shed 1 base, and the junction held 0 bases outside the gene matches. The CDR3 is 15 amino acids. Germline V lookup: CDR1 SEHNR, CDR2 FQNEAQ (reference sequence). In DNA, the CDR3 is TGTGCCAGCAGCTTAGCACTAGCGGGCACAGATACGCAGTATTTT. As protein: CASSLALAGTDTQYF.

There are many counts of this clonotype. The chain is built from TRBV9 and TRBJ2-1; D is unclear. Trimming cost V 0 bases and J 6 bases, with 13 bases left between them. Per the germline V gene, CDR1 is SGDLS and CDR2 is YYNGEE. The length of the CDR3 is 15 residues. The CDR3 sequence is CASSVGPPGSNEQFF. In nucleotides, the CDR3 is TGTGCCAGCAGCGTAGGACCACCCGGCTCCAATGAGCAGTTCTTC.

The sample holds many counts of this clonotype. The chain combines TRBV5-1 with TRBJ2-3; D might be TRBD2 (6 bases). Between the trimmed V and J ends, which lost 4 bases and 1 base, there was a span of 16 bases. Per the germline V gene, CDR1 is SGHRS and CDR2 is YFSETQ. The CDR3 runs 16 residues. This chain's CDR3 is CASSPEGRQGTDTQYF. The CDR3 DNA follows: TGCGCCAGCAGCCCGGAGGGTCGCCAGGGCACAGATACGCAGTATTTT. Using reference TRBV5-1 and TRBJ2-3 for the parts outside the CDR3, the full variable domain is KAGVTQTPRYLIKTRGQQVTLSCSPISGHRSVSWYQQTPGQGLQFLFEYFSETQRNKGNFPGRFSGRQFSNSRSEMNVSTLELGDSALYLCASSPEGRQGTDTQYFGPGTRLTVL.

V and J are TRBV9 and TRBJ2-3; 10 bases line up with TRBD2. The germline V gene has CDR1 SGDLS and CDR2 YYNGEE. The CDR3 covers 16 residues. Trimming at V came to 0 bases and at J to 4 bases, leaving 5 bases not matched to a gene. This chain's CDR3 is CASSVAILAGADTQYF. The CDR3 region has the DNA TGTGCCAGCAGCGTAGCAATTCTAGCGGGGGCAGATACGCAGTATTTT.

The V gene is TRBV4-1, the J gene TRBJ1-1; D unresolved. The V gene's germline CDR1 is MGHRA and CDR2 YSYEKL. V was cut by 2 bases and J by 1 base, with 8 bases left in between. This CDR3 spans 14 amino acids. The CDR3, as DNA: TGCGCCAGCAGCCAATGGGCACGGAACACTGAAGCTTTCTTT. This gives the protein CASSQWARNTEAFF.

There are many counts of this clonotype. The chain joins TRBV18 to TRBJ1-1; D unclear. In germline, CDR1 is KGHSH, CDR2 LQKENI. V gave up 4 bases and J gave up 1 base, with 7 bases separating them. The CDR3 length is 13 residues. The CDR3 DNA reads as TGTGCCAGCTCACAGGAACAGAACACTGAAGCTTTCTTT. It is translated as CASSQEQNTEAFF.

This clonotype was detected ten times or more. V usage is TRBV5-1 and J usage is TRBJ2-3, with D perhaps matching TRBD1 (6 bases). Looked up from germline, CDR1 is SGHRS and CDR2 is YFSETQ. Trimming took off 0 bases at V and 2 bases at J, with 10 bases between the two ends. The CDR3 runs 15 residues. The CDR3 sequence: CASSLAGASTDTQYF. For the CDR3, the DNA is TGCGCCAGCAGCTTGGCAGGGGCTTCCACAGATACGCAGTATTTT.

Many counts were recorded for this clonotype. The genes are TRBV11-2 and TRBJ2-2, with 8 bases that match TRBD2. Germline trimming cut 6 bases from V and 3 bases from J; bases unmatched to any gene: 9. CDR1 is SGHAT, CDR2 FQNNGV, per germline. This CDR3 has 16 amino acids. CDR3 loop: CASSQRGGDHTGELFF. In DNA form, the CDR3 reads TGTGCCAGCAGTCAACGGGGGGGGGATCACACCGGGGAGCTGTTTTTT.

This clonotype was detected ten times or more. The chain carries TRBV29-1 and TRBJ2-3, with 8 bases that match TRBD1. The CDR3 extends over 14 amino acids. CDR1 and CDR2 from the germline V gene are SQVTM and ANQGSEA. V gave up 7 bases and J gave up 4 bases; unmatched junction bases: 10. The CDR3, as DNA: TGCAGCGCCCTGGCTTGGACAGGGTCAGATACGCAGTATTTT. Protein sequence: CSALAWTGSDTQYF.

This clonotype was picked up many times. The chain uses TRBV12-3 or TRBV12-4 and TRBJ1-3; D is undetermined. The CDR3 is 13 residues long. V was trimmed by 3 bases and J by 4 bases, leaving 7 bases between them. For the CDR3, the DNA is TGTGCCAGCAGTTTCGAAGCGGGAAACACCATATATTTT. It codes for CASSFEAGNTIYF.

This clonotype appeared many times. The chain uses TRBV7-2 and TRBJ2-5, with TRBD2 identical over 11 bases. Per the germline V gene, CDR1 is SGHTA and CDR2 is FQGNSA. Losses at the gene ends were 6 bases for V and 4 bases for J; bases not matched to a gene: 4. CDR3 size: 14 residues. CDR3 amino acids: CASRHGLAGETQYF. The CDR3 coding sequence is TGTGCCAGCAGACATGGACTAGCGGGAGAGACCCAGTACTTC.

In this sample, this clonotype turned up many times. This chain joins TRBV15 and TRBJ1-4, with a weak D call TRBD1 (6 bases). CDR1 LNHNV and CDR2 YYDKDF come from the germline V gene (reference sequence). There are 17 residues in the CDR3. V shed 1 base and J shed 0 bases, with 12 bases lying between them. The CDR3 nucleotides read TGTGCCACCAGCAGAGGGAGGGGGACCTCAACTAATGAAAAACTGTTTTTT. This sequence encodes CATSRGRGTSTNEKLFF.

This clonotype came up a few times. The chain couples TRBV5-1 to TRBJ2-7; 8 bases match TRBD1. Germline trimming cut 3 bases from V and 0 bases from J; bases unmatched to any gene: 5. The CDR3 is 15 residues long. Germline V CDR1 and CDR2: SGHRS, YFSETQ. This CDR3 is CASSSGQVLSYEQYF. DNA of the CDR3: TGCGCCAGCAGCTCGGGACAGGTCCTCTCCTACGAGCAGTACTTC.

This clonotype was found many times. This rearrangement joins TRBV20-1 to TRBJ1-5, with TRBD1 matching over 10 bases. Germline lookup yields CDR1 DFQATT and CDR2 SNEGSKA (reference sequence). The CDR3 is 14 residues long. Trimming took 5 bases from V and 1 from J; bases not matched to a gene: 2. CDR3 DNA sequence: TGCAGTGCTGGGACAGGGGTAAGCAATCAGCCCCAGCATTTT. This encodes CSAGTGVSNQPQHF.

At least ten counts were recorded for this clonotype. The rearrangement joins TRBV5-5 to TRBJ1-2; D is ambiguous. Germline V gives CDR1 SGHKS, CDR2 YYEKEE (reference sequence). V lost 5 bases to trimming and J lost 6 bases, with 14 bases between them. This CDR3 comprises 13 residues. CDR3 bases: TGTGCCAGCAGTTTTCACACCGGGAATGGCTACACCTTC. Protein sequence: CASSFHTGNGYTF.

This clonotype has at least ten counts. This sequence joins TRBV5-1 and TRBJ2-2; no clear D gene. V was clipped by 0 bases and J by 3 bases, with 9 bases between them. This CDR3 is built from 15 residues. The germline gives CDR1 SGHRS, CDR2 YFSETQ. The CDR3 here is CASSLAFGDTGELFF. For the CDR3, the DNA is TGCGCCAGCAGCTTGGCCTTTGGAGACACCGGGGAGCTGTTTTTT.

This clonotype was seen repeatedly, ten times or more. This rearrangement joins TRBV11-2 to TRBJ1-2; 7 bases align to TRBD1. This CDR3 has 13 residues. In germline, CDR1 is SGHAT, CDR2 FQNNGV. V lost 5 bases to trimming and J lost 5 bases; unmatched junction nucleotides: 5. The DNA for the CDR3 is TGTGCCAGCAGCCTGACAGGGTATTATGGCTACACCTTC. Protein product: CASSLTGYYGYTF.

The chain uses TRBV3-1 and TRBJ1-1; D is possibly TRBD1 (5 bases). This CDR3 comprises 15 residues. V was cut by 4 bases and J by 4 bases, with 16 bases left in between. Germline CDR1 is LGHDT and CDR2 is YNNKEL (reference sequence). The CDR3 DNA reads TGTGCCAGCAGCCCCGGGGGTGTGGGAGGCACTGAAGCTTTCTTT. Its protein is CASSPGGVGGTEAFF. Full variable domain (missing parts from reference TRBV3-1 and TRBJ1-1): DTAVSQTPKYLVTQMGNDKSIKCEQNLGHDTMYWYKQDSKKFLKIMFSYNNKELIINETVPNRFSPKSPDKAHLNLHINSLELGDSAVYFCASSPGGVGGTEAFFGQGTRLTVV.

Regarding this clonotype: Germline and junction disagree at one end, which may indicate a read error. The chain has TRBV7-2 and TRBJ2-2; 7 bases are shared with TRBD1. Per the germline V gene, CDR1 is SGHTA and CDR2 is FQGNSA. The CDR3 length is 16 residues. CDR3 sequence: CARSYSDRALNGELFF. Written as DNA, the CDR3 is TGTGCCCGCAGCTATTCCGACAGGGCGCTTAACGGGGAGCTGTTTTTT.

The gene calls are TRBV14 and TRBJ1-6; D gene uncertain. V shed 4 bases and J shed 9 bases, with 10 bases lying between them. The CDR3 extends over 13 amino acids. Germline assignment: CDR1 SGHDN and CDR2 FVKESK. The CDR3 region is CASSLGFGSPLHF. In DNA, the CDR3 is TGTGCCAGCAGCCTCGGCTTTGGTTCACCCCTCCACTTT.

This clonotype was counted a single time. The chain has TRBV15 and TRBJ2-3; D gene ambiguous. The V end was cut by 0 bases, the J end by 0 bases, with 4 bases between. This CDR3 contains 14 residues. The germline gives CDR1 LNHNV, CDR2 YYDKDF (reference sequence). CDR3 amino acids: CATSRDPSTDTQYF. The CDR3 nucleotides read TGTGCCACCAGCAGAGATCCAAGCACAGATACGCAGTATTTT.